Each of the 19 T cell receptor beta chains below was sequenced from the same sample in a study of blood T cell repertoires in COVID-19 (dated by TCRdb to the early 2020s). Preparation of the library involved the immunoSEQ multiplex PCR assay. The table was pulled from immuneACCESS by TCRdb, which kept in-frame rearrangements only. Such tables lose some clones; where checked, under half of the loss comes from unresolved V genes, and the rest has no known cause. The sample includes 200,000 to 300,000 clones, with 84% observed a single time. The ten top clones hold around 4% of the sample. Specimen: peripheral blood. The receptors were gathered from a man aged 50 to 59 with acute or convalescent COVID-19.

The CDR3, as DNA: TGTGCCAGCAGTTTAGGAGGGACAGGAGTTAATTCACCCCTCCACTTT. Translated: CASSLGGTGVNSPLHF. The chain is built from TRBV27 and TRBJ1-6; 8 nucleotides align to TRBD1. Germline-derived CDR1 and CDR2 are MNHEY and SMNVEV (reference sequence). This CDR3 has 16 residues. J gave up 6 bases and V 2 bases, and 6 bases lay outside the gene matches.

The chain recombines TRBV10-3 with TRBJ1-2; 8 positions match TRBD1. J lost 7 bases, V lost 5 bases, and 6 bases had no gene match. This CDR3 is 13 amino acids long. Germline V lookup: CDR1 ENHRY, CDR2 SYGVKD. CDR3 region: CAISSGQGGGYTF. The CDR3 coding sequence is TGTGCCATCAGTTCCGGACAGGGCGGTGGCTACACCTTC.

The chain links TRBV7-9 to TRBJ2-7, with 10 nucleotides matching TRBD1. CDR1 and CDR2 (germline): SEHNR, FQNEAQ (reference sequence). This CDR3 is 16 amino acids long. V trimming: 4 bases; J trimming: 4 bases; junction bases outside the gene matches: 10. The CDR3 nucleotides are TGTGCCAGCAGCTCCCGCTCCGGGACAGGGGCTTACGAGCAGTACTTC. It is translated as CASSSRSGTGAYEQYF. Using reference TRBV7-9 and TRBJ2-7 for the parts outside the CDR3, the full variable domain is DTGVSQNPRHKITKRGQNVTFRCDPISEHNRLYWYRQTLGQGPEFLTYFQNEAQLEKSRLLSDRFSAERPKGSFSTLEIQRTEQGDSAMYLCASSSRSGTGAYEQYFGPGTRLTVT.

The chain couples TRBV5-1 to TRBJ2-3; TRBD1 might be the D (5 bases). Trimming took off 3 bases at V and 5 bases at J, with 7 bases between the two ends. Per germline, CDR1 SGHRS and CDR2 YFSETQ. The CDR3 spans 12 residues. CDR3 residues: CASSSQGDTQYF. CDR3 bases: TGCGCCAGCAGCTCTCAGGGAGATACGCAGTATTTT.

The chain employs TRBV10-1 and TRBJ2-7; the match to TRBD1 covers 9 bases. CDR1 and CDR2 (germline): WNHNN, SYGVQD (reference sequence). The CDR3 loop spans 16 amino acids. The V segment lost 3 bases and the J segment 2 bases; nucleotides outside the gene matches: 8. CDR3 DNA sequence: TGCGCCAGCAGTGACCCCGGGACAGGGACCCCCTACGAGCAGTACTTC. Its protein is CASSDPGTGTPYEQYF.

The gene calls are TRBV6-5 and TRBJ2-5; a weak D match, TRBD2 (6 bases). Germline V gene sequence: CDR1 MNHEY, CDR2 SVGAGI. The CDR3 extends over 13 amino acids. The V and J ends lost 6 bases and 5 bases respectively, with 13 bases between them. For the CDR3, the DNA is TGTGCCAGCAGGGGTAATAGCGGTGAGACCCAGTACTTC. It is translated as CASRGNSGETQYF.

This chain links TRBV4-1 with TRBJ1-1; D not certain. Trimming shortened V by 0 bases and J by 11 bases, and 13 bases separated the two germline ends. This CDR3 has 13 amino acids. CDR1 and CDR2 (germline): MGHRA, YSYEKL. CDR3 residues: CASSQEAPTRAFF. The CDR3 DNA follows: TGCGCCAGCAGCCAAGAGGCTCCGACGAGGGCTTTCTTT.

This clone was seen once. The rearrangement joins TRBV7-2 to TRBJ2-1; 11 nucleotides line up with TRBD1. The CDR3 is 16 residues long. Germline V gene lookup returns CDR1 SGHTA and CDR2 FQGNSA. The V gene end was trimmed by 1 base and the J gene end by 6 bases; junction bases not matched to a gene: 5. The CDR3 nucleotides read TGTGCCAGCAGCTTAGTGGGACAGGGGGTAAGCAATGAGCAGTTCTTC. It is translated as CASSLVGQGVSNEQFF.

The rearrangement links TRBV7-9 to TRBJ1-2; TRBD1 is a possible D gene (6 bases). This CDR3 has 13 residues. V was trimmed by 5 bases and J by 6 bases, leaving 13 bases between them. Germline V gene data show CDR1 as SEHNR and CDR2 as FQNEAQ (reference sequence). The DNA of the CDR3 is TGTGCCAGCAGCCGCCAAGGGGGAAATGGCTACACCTTC. Its protein is CASSRQGGNGYTF.

This sequence joins TRBV12-5 and TRBJ2-3, with D possibly being TRBD1 (6 bases). The CDR3 sequence is 14 residues long. The germline gives CDR1 LGHNT, CDR2 FRNRAP. With 5 bases removed from V and 4 bases from J, the gap between germline ends came to 13 bases. The CDR3 DNA reads TGTGCTAGTGGTAATACAGGGTTGGCAGATACGCAGTATTTT. It codes for CASGNTGLADTQYF.

This sequence joins TRBV30 and TRBJ1-6, with TRBD1 matching 8 bases. The CDR3 runs to 12 residues. V shed 3 bases, J shed 10 bases, and the junction held 2 bases outside the gene matches. The germline CDR1 and CDR2 sequences are GTSNPN and SVGIG (reference sequence). The CDR3 here is CAWRTGVSPLHF. The CDR3 DNA sequence: TGTGCCTGGAGGACAGGGGTCTCACCCCTCCACTTT.

The chain is built from TRBV5-1 and TRBJ2-7; tentatively, D is TRBD1 (6 bases). Germline V gene data show CDR1 as SGHRS and CDR2 as YFSETQ. V was pared by 1 base and J by 5 bases, with 10 bases between. CDR3 size: 13 residues. The CDR3 here is CASSLPRGDEQYF. The CDR3 region has the DNA TGCGCCAGCAGCTTGCCCAGGGGCGACGAGCAGTACTTC.

V and J are TRBV5-1 and TRBJ1-1; TRBD1 matches at 8 bases. Germline V gene lookup returns CDR1 SGHRS and CDR2 YFSETQ. V trimming: 6 bases; J trimming: 3 bases; junction bases outside the gene matches: 7. This CDR3 region has 14 residues. The CDR3 protein is CASTYTGGYTEAFF. In nucleotides, the CDR3 is TGCGCCAGCACATATACAGGGGGTTACACTGAAGCTTTCTTT.

In its sample, this clone was seen a few times. V is TRBV6-5 and J is TRBJ1-1, with no clear D. The CDR3 covers 15 residues. V was shortened by 0 bases and J by 0 bases, with 8 bases between the two germline ends. Germline assignment: CDR1 MNHEY and CDR2 SVGAGI. The CDR3 sequence is CASSYSGGLNTEAFF. The CDR3 region has the DNA TGTGCCAGCAGTTACTCGGGAGGGTTGAACACTGAAGCTTTCTTT.

The V call is TRBV6-6, the J call TRBJ1-4; TRBD1 matches at 8 bases. CDR1 is MNHNY, CDR2 SVGAGI, per germline (reference sequence). The length of the CDR3 is 15 residues. V lost 5 bases and J lost 5; bases outside the gene matches: 7. CDR3 protein: CASSGQGAPNEKLFF. CDR3 DNA: TGTGCCAGCAGTGGGCAGGGGGCTCCCAATGAAAAACTGTTTTTT.

The chain is built from TRBV5-1 and TRBJ2-2; TRBD1 might be the D (5 bases). The germline V gene encodes CDR1 SGHRS and CDR2 YFSETQ. The CDR3 consists of 14 residues. V lost 5 bases and J 0 bases, leaving 8 bases between the germline ends. CDR3 region: CASREQANTGELFF. CDR3 nucleotides: TGCGCCAGCAGGGAACAGGCGAACACCGGGGAGCTGTTTTTT.

V gene TRBV14 combines with J gene TRBJ2-3; D perhaps matches TRBD2 (7 bases). This CDR3 contains 14 residues. Germline V lookup: CDR1 SGHDN, CDR2 FVKESK. Trimming stripped 8 bases from V and 0 bases from J, with 12 bases between. In nucleotides, the CDR3 is TGTGCCAGCCGAGGGGGGGTCAGCACAGATACGCAGTATTTT. It yields the protein CASRGGVSTDTQYF.

This clone was seen a handful of times. This chain connects TRBV10-3 to TRBJ1-4, with D perhaps matching TRBD1 (5 bases). Germline V CDR1 and CDR2: ENHRY, SYGVKD. This CDR3 region has 20 residues. V was clipped by 6 bases and J by 0 bases, with 26 bases between them. CDR3 coding DNA: TGTGCCATCAGCGACCCCGGAAGGGGCGCAGTAGGAACAACTAATGAAAAACTGTTTTTT. It is translated as CAISDPGRGAVGTTNEKLFF.

The V and J genes are TRBV4-2 and TRBJ2-6, with TRBD2 identical over 9 bases. CDR3 length equals 15 residues. The trim removed 6 bases at V and 2 bases at J, leaving 2 bases unmatched. The germline CDR1 and CDR2 sequences are LGHNA and YNFKEQ. In nucleotides, the CDR3 is TGTGCCAGCAGGGCTAGCGGGACTGGGGCCAACGTCCTGACTTTC. Protein: CASRASGTGANVLTF.